Following are 2 T cell receptor beta chains from one sample sequenced in a study of spatial heterogeneity in lung cancer. TCRdb redid the calling of the 5' RACE reads with MiXCR, one entry per CDR3 protein. The data hold about 24,000 distinct CDR3 sequences, with 3% to 3.5% observed a single time. Noted time point: sample taken at primary tumor resection. From tumor, nontumor lung or frozen PBMC, whole RNA was taken unsorted for sequencing. The specimen was PBMCs, collected at surgery. The receptors were gathered from a female donor with early-stage non-small cell lung cancer.

This clonotype was detected ten times or more. V gene TRBV30 combines with J gene TRBJ2-3; D perhaps matches TRBD2 (6 bases). Germline-derived CDR1 and CDR2 are GTSNPN and SVGIG (reference sequence). V lost 8 bases and J 2 bases, leaving 20 bases between the germline ends. There are 15 residues in the CDR3. The CDR3 coding sequence is TGTGCCGGAGAATCGGGACTCCTAGACACAGATACGCAGTATTTT. This gives the protein CAGESGLLDTDTQYF.

This clonotype has a count of ten or more. The chain links TRBV5-1 to TRBJ2-5, with D perhaps TRBD2 (5 bases). V lost 1 base, J lost 3 bases, and 7 bases lay in between. Germline V gene sequence: CDR1 SGHRS, CDR2 YFSETQ. The CDR3 totals 13 residues. The CDR3 spells CASSLPGEETQYF. DNA for the CDR3: TGCGCCAGCAGCTTGCCCGGGGAAGAGACCCAGTACTTC.